The T cell receptor (beta chain) described here comes from a study of shared clonotypes between healthy human individuals. Study summary: Each donor's CD8 memory used one plate, CD8 naive two, each CD4 subset three.

The V gene's germline CDR1 is SGHAT and CDR2 FQNNGV. Trimming removed 6 bases from V and 2 bases from J, with 20 bases in between. The CDR3 loop spans 16 amino acids. At a deep level, the assay was run. Data came from immunoSEQ multiplex PCR; TCRdb stores just in-frame clones and leaves some out. The sample records some 2,100,000 clones, approximately 96% being singletons. This sequence joins TRBV11-2 and TRBJ2-7, with D maybe TRBD1 (6 bases). The TCR sequence derives from a man between 18 and 29 years old in good health. Sequencing was performed on naive CD4+ T cells sorted from blood. Subset specified: CD45RA+ positively selected. The CDR3 region has the DNA TGTGCCAGCAGAACGATCACCGCGGACAGAACCTACGAGCAGTACTTC. Translated, it gives CASRTITADRTYEQYF.